This T cell receptor beta chain was found in a study of T cell repertoires in cytomegalovirus infection. A single record per CDR3 protein comes from TCRdb applying MiXCR to the reads. This table holds under 90,000 distinct CDR3 sequences, around 49% found once. Of note for this clonotype: What it binds is unknown.

The CDR3 totals 16 residues. Trimming removed 3 bases from V and 3 bases from J, with 17 bases in between. Germline CDR1 LNHNV, CDR2 YYDKDF (reference sequence). The source is a human donor in good health (CMV status not recorded). Some clones in this sample may be carry-over from other donors' samples. This sequence joins TRBV15 and TRBJ1-2, with no clear D. Here the sequenced sample was CD8+ T cells from cultured PBMCs, taken from culture after CMV antigen stimulation. The CDR3 protein is CATSSGVVRADYGYTF. Written as DNA, the CDR3 is TGTGCCACCAGCAGTGGGGTGGTGAGGGCGGACTATGGCTACACCTTC. Full variable domain (rest looked up from reference TRBV15 and TRBJ1-2): DAMVIQNPRYQVTQFGKPVTLSCSQTLNHNVMYWYQQKSSQAPKLLFHYYDKDFNNEADTPDNFQSRRPNTSFCFLDIRSPGLGDTAMYLCATSSGVVRADYGYTFGSGTRLTVV.